The 15 T cell receptor beta chains below were found in one sample sequenced in a study of blood T cell repertoires in COVID-19. Profiling relied on immunoSEQ multiplex PCR, and the TCRdb table lists in-frame clones only, not all of them. The top ten hold approximately 5% of the sample, which has 290,000 or so clones, around 84% seen once. The sample comprised PBMCs or T cells enriched from blood (not recorded which). These receptors originate from a man between 35 and 55 years old who had been exposed to COVID-19.

The rearrangement uses TRBV2 and TRBJ1-1; no definite D call. The V gene lost 6 bases and the J gene lost 0 bases, with 8 bases spanning the gap. This CDR3 is 13 amino acids long. Germline V gene sequence: CDR1 SNHLY, CDR2 FYNNEI. The CDR3 nucleotides read TGTGCCAGCAGCCGGACTCTGAACACTGAAGCTTTCTTT. It codes for CASSRTLNTEAFF.

The chain links TRBV7-6 to TRBJ2-3; 8 bases map to TRBD2. Germline lookup yields CDR1 SGHVS and CDR2 FNYEAQ. Trimming removed 4 bases from V and 5 bases from J; junction bases left unmatched: 11. This CDR3 is 16 amino acids long. The CDR3 coding sequence is TGTGCCAGCAGCTCACCCCCCGGGACTAGGGGAGATACGCAGTATTTT. It specifies CASSSPPGTRGDTQYF.

The V gene is TRBV10-3, the J gene TRBJ2-7; the D gene is possibly TRBD1 (6 bases). In germline, CDR1 is ENHRY, CDR2 SYGVKD. Trimming shortened V by 10 bases and J by 5 bases, and 12 bases separated the two germline ends. The CDR3 spans 11 residues. CDR3 protein: CATGPGDEQYF. The CDR3 DNA reads TGTGCCACCGGGCCAGGGGACGAGCAGTACTTC.

The chain combines TRBV19 with TRBJ2-7; D might be TRBD2 (5 bases). CDR3 length: 15 amino acids. Germline V CDR1 and CDR2: LNHDA, SQIVND (reference sequence). The ends were cut back, 1 base at V and 0 bases at J, with 10 bases in the middle. The CDR3 reads CASSIGTGSSYEQYF. CDR3 in DNA: TGTGCCAGTAGTATAGGGACTGGCAGCTCCTACGAGCAGTACTTC.

This chain uses TRBV2 with TRBJ2-5, with 7 bases identical to TRBD2. V was clipped by 8 bases and J by 5 bases; unmatched bases: 23. CDR1 is SNHLY and CDR2 is FYNNEI in the germline V gene. This CDR3 comprises 18 residues. The CDR3 DNA reads TGTGCCAGCGGGGTAGGCTTCGGCGGGAGCATCTCCCAGGAGACCCAGTACTTC. Protein: CASGVGFGGSISQETQYF.

The chain combines TRBV5-4 with TRBJ1-3; D possibly corresponds to TRBD1 (5 bases). Trimming took off 3 bases at V and 3 bases at J, with 7 bases between the two ends. The CDR3 has 13 amino acids. Germline lookup yields CDR1 SGHNT and CDR2 YYREEE (reference sequence). The CDR3 is CASSWGVGNTIYF. CDR3 nucleotides: TGTGCCAGCAGCTGGGGGGTTGGAAACACCATATATTTT.

The chain is built from TRBV6-5 and TRBJ2-7; 8 nucleotides match TRBD2. The CDR3 has 14 residues. Germline CDR1 and CDR2: MNHEY and SVGAGI. J gave up 8 bases and V 2 bases, and 8 bases lay outside the gene matches. This chain's CDR3 is CASSYGLAAPQQYF. Written as DNA, the CDR3 is TGTGCCAGCAGTTACGGACTAGCCGCTCCACAGCAGTACTTC.

The chain links TRBV5-1 to TRBJ2-1, with 10 bases that match TRBD2. V shed 0 bases, J shed 6 bases, and the junction held 3 bases outside the gene matches. CDR1 and CDR2 (germline): SGHRS, YFSETQ. CDR3 length: 15 amino acids. CDR3 sequence: CASSLVASGSNEQFF. DNA for the CDR3: TGCGCCAGCAGCTTGGTGGCTAGCGGGAGCAATGAGCAGTTCTTC.

In DNA form, the CDR3 reads TGCAGCGTAGATACGGGACCCCGGGAGGACTATGGCTACACCTTC. It encodes CSVDTGPREDYGYTF. The J gene is TRBJ1-2, the V gene TRBV29-1; maybe TRBD1 (5 bases). The CDR3 has 15 residues. V lost 6 bases, J lost 3 bases, and 20 bases lay in between. The V gene's germline CDR1 is SQVTM and CDR2 ANQGSEA.

This chain links TRBV7-9 with TRBJ1-4, with 10 bases aligning to TRBD1. V lost 5 bases to trimming and J lost 7 bases; unmatched junction nucleotides: 10. The CDR3 loop spans 16 amino acids. The germline gives CDR1 SEHNR, CDR2 FQNEAQ (reference sequence). The DNA for the CDR3 is TGTGCCAGCAGCACAACGACAGGGGGCTTCAGTGAAAAACTGTTTTTT. Protein product: CASSTTTGGFSEKLFF.

This clone was detected once. The genes are TRBV18 and TRBJ1-4, with 8 nucleotides matching TRBD1. Germline CDR1 KGHSH, CDR2 LQKENI. This CDR3 is built from 14 residues. V shed 3 bases, J shed 7 bases, and the junction held 4 bases outside the gene matches. The CDR3 loop reads CASSPGQDGEKLFF. The CDR3 nucleotides are TGTGCCAGCTCACCGGGACAGGACGGTGAAAAACTGTTTTTT.

The chain uses TRBV10-3 and TRBJ2-1, with TRBD1 as a possible D gene (5 bases). The V gene lost 11 bases and the J gene lost 9 bases, with 17 bases spanning the gap. CDR3 length: 12 residues. Germline V gives CDR1 ENHRY, CDR2 SYGVKD. CDR3 region: CAVKTASGEQFF. For the CDR3, the DNA is TGTGCCGTAAAGACAGCCTCGGGTGAGCAGTTCTTC.

The chain joins TRBV9 to TRBJ1-1; D may be TRBD1 (6 bases). This CDR3 is 15 amino acids long. Germline-derived CDR1 and CDR2 are SGDLS and YYNGEE. V was clipped by 6 bases and J by 0 bases, with 15 bases between them. CDR3 nucleotides: TGTGCCAGCACCGGGACAAATCCAGTGAACACTGAAGCTTTCTTT. Translated, it gives CASTGTNPVNTEAFF.

There are a few counts of this clone. The chain couples TRBV25-1 to TRBJ2-1; D gene unclear. V was shortened by 4 bases and J by 15 bases, with 7 bases between the two germline ends. CDR1 is MGHDK, CDR2 SYGVNS, per germline. The CDR3 sequence is 9 residues long. The CDR3 spells CASSALSFF. DNA of the CDR3: TGTGCCAGCAGTGCTCTATCGTTCTTC. The full variable domain, with the rest looked up from reference TRBV25-1 and TRBJ2-1, is EADIYQTPRYLVIGTGKKITLECSQTMGHDKMYWYQQDPGMELHLIHYSYGVNSTEKGDLSSESTVSRIRTEHFPLTLESARPSHTSQYLCASSALSFFGPGTRLTVL.

The chain employs TRBV4-2 and TRBJ2-4, with TRBD2 matching 9 bases. Germline CDR1 is LGHNA and CDR2 is YNFKEQ. The CDR3 has 17 amino acids. After removal of 1 base from V and 7 bases from J, the junction contained 11 bases not matched to a gene. Written as DNA, the CDR3 is TGTGCCAGCAGCCAAGTGACCGGTAAAGCGGGAGGCAACATTCAGTACTTC. This translates into CASSQVTGKAGGNIQYF.